These 17 T cell receptor beta chains were sequenced from one sample in a study of T cells after posttransplantation cyclophosphamide (dated by TCRdb to the mid-2010s). Library construction relied on the immunoSEQ multiplex PCR assay. Held by TCRdb, this immuneACCESS table contains in-frame sequences only and omits some clones. Under half of the omission traces to an unresolved V gene where checked; the cause of the rest is unknown. The sample table contains roughly 20,000 clones; only one count was recorded for 70% to 90% of them. Clones ranked in the top ten supply approximately 2.3% of the sample. The control group consisted of roughly ten patients who received myeloablative marrow transplants with methotrexate plus a calcineurin inhibitor and who were sampled 1 year after transplant. Sequenced here: PBMCs, sampled about 400 days after allogeneic stem cell transplant with calcineurin inhibitor and methotrexate. These receptors were obtained from a female patient in her 30s who received an allogeneic stem cell transplant from an unrelated donor, was CMV-positive, and had acute and chronic GVHD. Following transplantation, T cells from the graft donor may be among those present.

The gene calls are TRBV9 and TRBJ2-5, with TRBD2 matching 10 bases. In germline, CDR1 is SGDLS, CDR2 YYNGEE. CDR3 length: 17 amino acids. J was trimmed by 2 bases and V by 2 bases; bases with no gene match: 9. CDR3: CASSVQRGGAEQETQYF. The CDR3 nucleotides read TGTGCCAGCAGCGTCCAGCGGGGGGGAGCGGAGCAAGAGACCCAGTACTTC.

The chain recombines TRBV11-1 with TRBJ2-7; 8 bases match TRBD2. V lost 7 bases and J lost 2; bases outside the gene matches: 7. CDR3 size: 14 residues. Germline CDR1 SGHAT, CDR2 FQDESV (reference sequence). The CDR3 here is CASNALAGTYEQYF. The CDR3 nucleotides are TGTGCCAGCAATGCCCTAGCGGGTACCTACGAGCAGTACTTC.

The rearrangement uses TRBV19 and TRBJ1-1; D is unclear. The length of the CDR3 is 14 residues. V lost 3 bases, J lost 0 bases, and 8 bases lay in between. Germline V lookup: CDR1 LNHDA, CDR2 SQIVND (reference sequence). The CDR3 region is CASSIDRLNTEAFF. As DNA, the CDR3 is TGTGCCAGTAGTATTGATAGATTGAACACTGAAGCTTTCTTT.

CDR3 loop: CASRSAGRTDTQYF. In nucleotides, the CDR3 is TGTGCCAGCAGGTCGGCGGGACGCACAGATACGCAGTATTTT. V and J are TRBV7-9 and TRBJ2-3; a weak D match, TRBD2 (6 bases). CDR3 length: 14 amino acids. Per the germline V gene, CDR1 is SEHNR and CDR2 is FQNEAQ (reference sequence). Trimming took 6 bases from V and 1 from J, leaving 11 bases between them.

The chain recombines TRBV10-3 with TRBJ2-1; 9 bases line up with TRBD1. The CDR3 length is 18 residues. Losses at the gene ends were 2 bases for V and 3 bases for J; bases not matched to a gene: 11. Germline CDR1 is ENHRY and CDR2 is SYGVKD. The CDR3 loop is CAISERGRDRVGYNEQFF. CDR3 DNA: TGTGCCATCAGTGAGAGGGGCCGGGACAGGGTAGGCTACAATGAGCAGTTCTTC.

The chain has TRBV11-1 and TRBJ2-3; 7 bases fit TRBD2. CDR1 and CDR2 from the germline V gene are SGHAT and FQDESV (reference sequence). There are 15 residues in the CDR3. The V gene end was trimmed by 8 bases and the J gene end by 2 bases; junction bases not matched to a gene: 10. The chain's CDR3 is CASGEGLSNTDTQYF. The CDR3 coding sequence is TGTGCCAGCGGGGAGGGCCTAAGCAACACAGATACGCAGTATTTT.

The chain joins TRBV14 to TRBJ2-7; D unresolved. The CDR3 covers 12 residues. Germline CDR1 SGHDN, CDR2 FVKESK. Trimming removed 6 bases from V and 2 bases from J, with 8 bases in between. The CDR3 loop is CASSPSPYEQYF. The CDR3 nucleotides read TGTGCCAGCAGTCCGAGCCCCTACGAGCAGTACTTC.

The chain links TRBV15 to TRBJ2-3; 10 bases map to TRBD2. The CDR3 length is 15 residues. Per germline, CDR1 LNHNV and CDR2 YYDKDF (reference sequence). The J segment lost 5 bases and the V segment lost 1 base, leaving 3 bases of the junction unmatched. The CDR3 here is CATSRVSGGGDTQYF. As DNA, the CDR3 is TGTGCCACCAGCAGAGTGAGCGGGGGGGGAGATACGCAGTATTTT.

The count of this clone is one. V is TRBV6-5 and J is TRBJ2-7, with 9 bases matching TRBD1. J gave up 2 bases and V 6 bases, and 8 bases lay outside the gene matches. The CDR3 length is 15 residues. Germline lookup yields CDR1 MNHEY and CDR2 SVGAGI. CDR3 coding DNA: TGTGCCAGCAGATTCCGACAGGGGGGTACCTACGAGCAGTACTTC. It is translated as CASRFRQGGTYEQYF.

This chain connects TRBV4-1 to TRBJ1-1, with D tentatively TRBD1 (6 bases). Trimming removed 2 bases at V and 7 bases at J, with 14 bases between. CDR3 length: 14 amino acids. Germline loops: CDR1 MGHRA, CDR2 YSYEKL. The CDR3 nucleotides read TGCGCCAGCAGCCAACTTAACAGGGCTGGTGAAGCTTTCTTT. Translation gives CASSQLNRAGEAFF.

The rearrangement uses TRBV7-9 and TRBJ2-1, with no clear D. V gave up 6 bases and J gave up 5 bases, with 11 bases separating them. There are 13 residues in the CDR3. CDR1 is SEHNR and CDR2 is FQNEAQ in the germline V gene (reference sequence). CDR3 residues: CASSYSQNNEQFF. The CDR3 coding sequence is TGTGCCAGCAGTTATAGCCAGAACAATGAGCAGTTCTTC.

The V call is TRBV5-4, the J call TRBJ1-2; TRBD1 matches 9 bases. The germline V gene has CDR1 SGHNT and CDR2 YYREEE (reference sequence). This CDR3 is 15 amino acids long. V was pared by 4 bases and J by 5 bases, with 9 bases of the junction left unmatched. The CDR3 protein is CASSVIQGAGYGYTF. The CDR3 nucleotides read TGTGCCAGCAGCGTAATACAGGGGGCAGGGTATGGCTACACCTTC. The full variable domain, completed using reference TRBV5-4 and TRBJ1-2, is ETGVTQSPTHLIKTRGQQVTLRCSSQSGHNTVSWYQQALGQGPQFIFQYYREEENGRGNFPPRFSGLQFPNYSSELNVNALELDDSALYLCASSVIQGAGYGYTFGSGTRLTVV.

J is TRBJ2-2 and V is TRBV11-3; possible D gene TRBD2, 6 bases. Germline V gene sequence: CDR1 SGHNT, CDR2 YENEEA. The ends were cut back, 4 bases at V and 1 base at J, with 10 bases in the middle. The CDR3 runs 15 residues. CDR3: CASSSSEGNTGELFF. The CDR3 DNA follows: TGTGCCAGCAGCTCCTCGGAGGGGAACACCGGGGAGCTGTTTTTT. Based on the CDR3 plus reference TRBV11-3 and TRBJ2-2, the full variable domain is EAGVVQSPRYKIIEKKQPVAFWCNPISGHNTLYWYLQNLGQGPELLIRYENEEAVDDSQLPKDRFSAERLKGVDSTLKIQPAELGDSAVYLCASSSSEGNTGELFFGEGSRLTVL.

The rearrangement joins TRBV6-1 to TRBJ1-6, with D possibly being TRBD1 (5 bases). V was clipped by 2 bases and J by 3 bases, with 17 bases between them. The germline gives CDR1 MNHNS, CDR2 SASEGT. The CDR3 covers 18 residues. For the CDR3, the DNA is TGTGCCAGCAGTGAATGGGGGGGAGGGGTTAACTATAATTCACCCCTCCACTTT. Protein product: CASSEWGGGVNYNSPLHF.

The CDR3 reads CASSPTHYNEQFF. In DNA, the CDR3 is TGTGCCAGCAGTCCGACTCACTACAATGAGCAGTTCTTC. This chain joins TRBV6-5 and TRBJ2-1; D is unresolved. CDR1 is MNHEY, CDR2 SVGAGI, per germline. Trimming cost V 5 bases and J 3 bases, with 8 bases left between them. CDR3 size: 13 residues.

For the CDR3, the DNA is TGTGCCAGCAGTCTAGCGGGGGGCGAGCAGTACTTC. It specifies CASSLAGGEQYF. The chain recombines TRBV6-1 with TRBJ2-7; 11 bases fit TRBD2. V trimming: 5 bases; J trimming: 6 bases; junction bases outside the gene matches: 0. The CDR3 runs to 12 residues. The V gene's germline CDR1 is MNHNS and CDR2 SASEGT.

The chain carries TRBV6-1 and TRBJ1-1; D not certain. Trimming removed 9 bases from V and 5 bases from J, with 16 bases in between. CDR1 is MNHNS and CDR2 is SASEGT in the germline V gene. The length of the CDR3 is 13 residues. The CDR3 is CASSLDFRTEAFF. As DNA, the CDR3 is TGTGCCAGTTCGTTGGATTTCAGGACTGAAGCTTTCTTT.